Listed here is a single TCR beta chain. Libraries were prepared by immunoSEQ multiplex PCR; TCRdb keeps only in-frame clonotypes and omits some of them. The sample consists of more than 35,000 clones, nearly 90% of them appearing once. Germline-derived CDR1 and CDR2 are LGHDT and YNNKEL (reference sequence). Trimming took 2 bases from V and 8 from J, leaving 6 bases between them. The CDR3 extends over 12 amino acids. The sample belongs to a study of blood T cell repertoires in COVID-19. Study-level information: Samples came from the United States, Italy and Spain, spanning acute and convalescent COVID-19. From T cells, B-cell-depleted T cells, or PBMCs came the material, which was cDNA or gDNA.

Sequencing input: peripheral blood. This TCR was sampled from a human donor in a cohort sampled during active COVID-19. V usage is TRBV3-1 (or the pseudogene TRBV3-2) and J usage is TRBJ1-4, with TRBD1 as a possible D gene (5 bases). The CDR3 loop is CASSQNREKLFF. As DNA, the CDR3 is TGTGCCAGCAGCCAAAACAGGGAAAAACTGTTTTTT.